This T cell receptor (beta chain) comes out of a study of cytomegalovirus exposure and HLA in healthy donors. Separation from the roughly 670-subject first cohort characterized the roughly 130-subject validation cohort, to which the donors belonged. A remark on this clone: What it binds is unknown.

Regarding the study as a whole: The study designated around 150 TCR beta chains cytomegalovirus-associated. The classifier, whose performance was assessed in both the original and validation cohorts, reportedly diagnosed cytomegalovirus status with high specificity and sensitivity.

Assay used: immunoSEQ multiplex PCR; TCRdb lists only in-frame clones, some missing. This table has 120,000 or so clones, around 87% appearing once. CDR1 and CDR2 from the germline V gene are SGHRS and YFSETQ. The V gene lost 4 bases and the J gene lost 8 bases, with 15 bases spanning the gap. The CDR3 runs to 14 residues. The sequence came from a woman between 25 and 40 years old in good health and CMV-seropositive. Sequenced input: PBMCs. J is TRBJ1-4 and V is TRBV5-1, with D possibly matching TRBD1 (5 bases). CDR3 coding DNA: TGCGCCAGCAGCCCCCGGGGGAACGGCGAAAAACTGTTTTTT. Its translation is CASSPRGNGEKLFF.